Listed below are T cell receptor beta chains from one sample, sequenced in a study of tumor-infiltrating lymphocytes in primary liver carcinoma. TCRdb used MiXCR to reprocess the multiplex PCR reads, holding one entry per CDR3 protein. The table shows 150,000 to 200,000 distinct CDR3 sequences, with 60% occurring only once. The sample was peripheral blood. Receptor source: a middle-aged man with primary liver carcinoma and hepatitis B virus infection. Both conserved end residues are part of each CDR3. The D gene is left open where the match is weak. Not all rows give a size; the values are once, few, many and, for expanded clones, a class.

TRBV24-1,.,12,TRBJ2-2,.,CATSRGAGELFF,TGTGCCACCTCTCGAGGAGCCGGGGAGCTGTTTTTT
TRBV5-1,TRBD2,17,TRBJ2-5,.,CASSLGLAGGWQETQYF,TGCGCCAGCAGCTTGGGACTAGCGGGAGGTTGGCAAGAGACCCAGTACTTC
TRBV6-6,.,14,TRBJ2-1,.,CASTHGGSYNEQFF,TGTGCCAGCACCCACGGGGGTTCCTACAATGAGCAGTTCTTC
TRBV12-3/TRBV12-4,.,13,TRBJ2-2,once,CASSLAGLGELLF,TGTGCCAGCAGTTTAGCGGGCCTAGGGGAGCTGCTTTTT
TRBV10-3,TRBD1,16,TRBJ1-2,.,CASLFGTDRMGYGYTF,TGTGCCAGTCTATTCGGGACAGACCGTATGGGCTATGGCTACACCTTC
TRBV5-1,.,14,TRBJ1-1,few,CASSGTGENTGAFF,TGCGCCAGCAGCGGAACAGGCGAGAACACTGGAGCTTTCTTT
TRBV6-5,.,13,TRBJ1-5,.,CASTPGINQPQHF,TGTGCCAGCACCCCAGGGATTAATCAGCCCCAGCATTTT
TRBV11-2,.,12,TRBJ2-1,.,CASSILGQEQFF,TGCGCCAGCAGCATATTAGGGCAGGAGCAGTTCTTC
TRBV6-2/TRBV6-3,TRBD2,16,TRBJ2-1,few,CASSEREFGPYNEQFF,TGTGCCAGCAGCGAGCGGGAGTTCGGACCCTACAATGAGCAGTTCTTC
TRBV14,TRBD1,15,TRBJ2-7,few,CASSSTDRGPYEQYF,TGTGCCAGCAGCTCCACGGACAGGGGGCCTTACGAGCAGTACTTC
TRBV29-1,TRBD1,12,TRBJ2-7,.,CSVEEGTGGQYF,TGCAGCGTTGAGGAAGGGACAGGAGGACAGTACTTC
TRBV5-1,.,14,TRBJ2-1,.,CASTAGLPLNEQFF,TGCGCCAGCACGGCGGGACTCCCTCTCAATGAGCAGTTCTTC
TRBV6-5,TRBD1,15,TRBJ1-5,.,CASSPQGEDGQPQDF,TGTGCCAGCAGTCCCCAGGGGGAGGATGGTCAGCCCCAGGATTTT
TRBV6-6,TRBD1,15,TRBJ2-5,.,CASSSQPGQRETQYF,TGTGCCAGCAGTTCGCAACCGGGACAGCGAGAGACCCAGTACTTC
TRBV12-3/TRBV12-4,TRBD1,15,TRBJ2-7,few,CASRGLGTATYEQYF,TGTGCCAGCAGAGGGCTGGGGACAGCCACCTACGAGCAGTACTTC
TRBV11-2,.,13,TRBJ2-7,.,CASRSAQGDEEYF,TGTGCCAGCAGGTCTGCCCAGGGAGACGAGGAGTACTTC
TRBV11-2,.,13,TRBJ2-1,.,CASSSDRHNEQFF,TGTGCCAGCAGCTCAGATCGGCATAATGAACAGTTCTTC
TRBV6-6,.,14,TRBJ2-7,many,CASSPDSYHYEQYF,TGTGCCAGCAGCCCGGACAGTTACCACTACGAGCAGTACTTC
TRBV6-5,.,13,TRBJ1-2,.,CASSEAGTREYTF,TGTGCCAGCAGTGAAGCTGGGACAAGGGAGTACACCTTC
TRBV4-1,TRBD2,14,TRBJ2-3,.,CASRLAGVTDTQYF,TGCGCCAGCAGACTAGCGGGAGTTACAGATACGCAGTATTTT
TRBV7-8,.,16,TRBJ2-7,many,CASSLALERGNYEQYF,TGTGCCAGCAGCTTAGCGCTGGAGAGGGGTAACTACGAGCAGTACTTC
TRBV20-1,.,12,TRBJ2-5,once,CSATGSQETQYF,TGCAGTGCTACTGGGAGTCAAGAGACCCAGTACTTC
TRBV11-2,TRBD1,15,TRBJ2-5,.,CASSRRPGGEESQYF,TGTGCCAGCAGCCGAAGGCCAGGGGGTGAGGAGTCCCAGTACTTC
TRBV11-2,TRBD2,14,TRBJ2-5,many,CASSPGRVQETQYF,TGTGCCAGCAGCCCAGGGAGGGTCCAAGAGACCCAGTACTTC
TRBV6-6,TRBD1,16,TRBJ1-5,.,CASSKQGDPRYQPQHF,TGTGCCAGCAGCAAACAGGGGGATCCCCGCTATCAGCCCCAGCATTTT